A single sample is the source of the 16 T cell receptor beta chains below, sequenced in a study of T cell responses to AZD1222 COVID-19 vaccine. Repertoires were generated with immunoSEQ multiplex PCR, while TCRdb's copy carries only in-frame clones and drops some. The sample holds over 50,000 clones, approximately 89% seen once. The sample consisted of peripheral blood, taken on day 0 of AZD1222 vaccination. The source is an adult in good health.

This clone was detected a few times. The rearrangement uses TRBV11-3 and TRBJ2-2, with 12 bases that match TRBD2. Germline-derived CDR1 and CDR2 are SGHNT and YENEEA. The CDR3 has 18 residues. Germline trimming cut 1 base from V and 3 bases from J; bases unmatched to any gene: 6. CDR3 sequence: CASSLGDLAGGYTGELFF. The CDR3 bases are TGTGCCAGCAGCTTAGGGGACCTAGCGGGAGGGTACACCGGGGAGCTGTTTTTT.

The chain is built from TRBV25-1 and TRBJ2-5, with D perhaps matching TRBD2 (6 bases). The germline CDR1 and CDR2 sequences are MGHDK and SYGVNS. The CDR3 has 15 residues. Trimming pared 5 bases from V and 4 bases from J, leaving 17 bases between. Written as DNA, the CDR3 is TGTGCCAGCAGTCACGCCAGCGGAGGGTTAGAGACCCAGTACTTC. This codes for CASSHASGGLETQYF. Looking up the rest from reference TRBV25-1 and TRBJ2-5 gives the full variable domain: EADIYQTPRYLVIGTGKKITLECSQTMGHDKMYWYQQDPGMELHLIHYSYGVNSTEKGDLSSESTVSRIRTEHFPLTLESARPSHTSQYLCASSHASGGLETQYFGPGTRLLVL.

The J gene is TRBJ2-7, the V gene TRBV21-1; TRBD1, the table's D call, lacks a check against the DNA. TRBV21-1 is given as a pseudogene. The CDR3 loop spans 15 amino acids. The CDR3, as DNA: TGTGCCAGCAGCAAAGATTACTGGGCCGGCTACGAGCAGTACTTC. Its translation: CASSKDYWAGYEQYF.

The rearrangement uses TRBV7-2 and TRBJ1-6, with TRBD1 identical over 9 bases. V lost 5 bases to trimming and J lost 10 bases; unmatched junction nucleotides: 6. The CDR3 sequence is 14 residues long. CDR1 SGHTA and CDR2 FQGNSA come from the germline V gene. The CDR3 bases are TGTGCCAGCAGCCGGACAGGGGTTAAGTCACCCCTCCACTTT. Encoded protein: CASSRTGVKSPLHF.

This CDR3 reads CASSLGTSEAYEQYF. The CDR3 region has the DNA TGTGCCAGCAGCTTAGGGACTAGCGAAGCCTACGAGCAGTACTTC. The V and J genes are TRBV7-2 and TRBJ2-7, with 9 bases that match TRBD2. The V gene's germline CDR1 is SGHTA and CDR2 FQGNSA. The length of the CDR3 is 15 residues. J was trimmed by 2 bases and V by 1 base; bases with no gene match: 3.

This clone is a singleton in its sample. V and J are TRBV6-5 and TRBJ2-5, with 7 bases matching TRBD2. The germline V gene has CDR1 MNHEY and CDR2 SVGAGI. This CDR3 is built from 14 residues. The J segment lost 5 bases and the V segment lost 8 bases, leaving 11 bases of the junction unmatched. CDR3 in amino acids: CASSQTGGRETQYF. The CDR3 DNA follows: TGTGCCAGCTCCCAGACGGGAGGACGGGAGACCCAGTACTTC.

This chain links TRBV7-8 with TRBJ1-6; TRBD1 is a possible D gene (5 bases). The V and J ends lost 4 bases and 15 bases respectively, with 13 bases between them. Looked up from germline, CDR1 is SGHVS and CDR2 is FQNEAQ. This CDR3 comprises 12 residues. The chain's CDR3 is CASSWAEGYLHF. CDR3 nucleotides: TGTGCCAGCAGCTGGGCGGAGGGGTACCTCCACTTT.

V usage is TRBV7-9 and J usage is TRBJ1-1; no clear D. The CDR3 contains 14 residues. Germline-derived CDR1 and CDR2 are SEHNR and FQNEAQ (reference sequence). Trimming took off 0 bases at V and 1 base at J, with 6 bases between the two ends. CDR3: CASSLADTNTEAFF. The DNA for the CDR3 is TGTGCCAGCAGCTTAGCCGATACGAACACTGAAGCTTTCTTT.

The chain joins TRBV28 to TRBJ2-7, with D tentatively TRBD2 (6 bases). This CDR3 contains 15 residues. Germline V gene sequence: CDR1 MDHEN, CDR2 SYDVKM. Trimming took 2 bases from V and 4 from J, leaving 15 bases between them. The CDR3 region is CASSLEGGITYEQYF. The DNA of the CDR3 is TGTGCCAGCAGTTTAGAAGGAGGGATTACGTACGAGCAGTACTTC.

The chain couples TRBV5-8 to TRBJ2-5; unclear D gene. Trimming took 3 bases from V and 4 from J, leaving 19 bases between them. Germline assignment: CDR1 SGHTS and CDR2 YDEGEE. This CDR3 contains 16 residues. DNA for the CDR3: TGTGCCAGCAGCTACTTCGGGTCGGTGAGTCGAGAGACCCAGTACTTC. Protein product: CASSYFGSVSRETQYF.

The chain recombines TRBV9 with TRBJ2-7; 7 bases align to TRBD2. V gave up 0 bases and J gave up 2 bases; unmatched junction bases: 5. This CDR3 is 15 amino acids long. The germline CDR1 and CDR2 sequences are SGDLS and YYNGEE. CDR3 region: CASSVGPSGAYEQYF. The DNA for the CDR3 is TGTGCCAGCAGCGTAGGGCCTAGCGGTGCCTACGAGCAGTACTTC.

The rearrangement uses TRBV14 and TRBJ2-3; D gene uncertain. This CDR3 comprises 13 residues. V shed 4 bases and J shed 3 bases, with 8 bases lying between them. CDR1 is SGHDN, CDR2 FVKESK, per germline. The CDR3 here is CASSLPGTDTQYF. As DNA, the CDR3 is TGTGCCAGCAGCCTTCCCGGGACAGATACGCAGTATTTT.

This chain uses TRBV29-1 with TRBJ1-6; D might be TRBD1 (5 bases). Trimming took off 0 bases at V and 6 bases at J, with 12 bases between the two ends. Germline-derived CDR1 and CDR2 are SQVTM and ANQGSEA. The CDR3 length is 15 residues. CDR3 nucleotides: TGCAGCGTTGAAGAGGCCCAGGGTCTTAATTCACCCCTCCACTTT. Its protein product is CSVEEAQGLNSPLHF.

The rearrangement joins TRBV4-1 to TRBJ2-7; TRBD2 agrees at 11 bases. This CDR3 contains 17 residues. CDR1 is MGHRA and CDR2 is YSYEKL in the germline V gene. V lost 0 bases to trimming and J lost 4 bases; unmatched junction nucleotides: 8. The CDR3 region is CASSQEGLADQYYEQYF. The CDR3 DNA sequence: TGCGCCAGCAGCCAAGAGGGACTAGCGGATCAATATTACGAGCAGTACTTC.

CDR3 loop: CASSPLLTDVTSYEQYF. CDR3 in DNA: TGTGCCAGTAGTCCCCTTCTGACGGACGTCACCTCCTACGAGCAGTACTTC. The rearrangement links TRBV19 to TRBJ2-7; D unclear. CDR1 and CDR2 from the germline V gene are LNHDA and SQIVND (reference sequence). Deletions cut 5 bases from V and 0 bases from J, with 20 bases between. The CDR3 runs to 17 residues. Full variable domain (rest looked up from reference TRBV19 and TRBJ2-7): DGGITQSPKYLFRKEGQNVTLSCEQNLNHDAMYWYRQDPGQGLRLIYYSQIVNDFQKGDIAEGYSVSREKKESFPLTVTSAQKNPTAFYLCASSPLLTDVTSYEQYFGPGTRLTVT.

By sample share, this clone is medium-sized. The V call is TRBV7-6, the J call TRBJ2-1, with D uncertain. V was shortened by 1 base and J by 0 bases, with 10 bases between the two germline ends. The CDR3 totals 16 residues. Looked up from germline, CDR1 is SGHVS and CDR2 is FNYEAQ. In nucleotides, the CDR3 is TGTGCCAGCAGCTTAGGGCCAGCGAACTCCTACAATGAGCAGTTCTTC. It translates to CASSLGPANSYNEQFF.